These 5 T cell receptor beta chains originate from one sample sequenced in a study of T-cell reconstitution after alpha-beta-depleted transplantation in children. Unique molecular identifiers were incorporated during preparation of the TCRbeta library. TCRdb re-called the PCR reads with MiXCR, one entry per CDR3 protein. The sample includes 600,000 to 700,000 distinct CDR3 sequences, over 10% of them seen just once. The starting material was PBMCs, obtained before TCRalphabeta/CD19-depleted stem cell transplant. The receptors here all came from a girl aged 2 to 9 with congenital amegakaryocytic thrombocytopenia, due to receive a stem cell transplant.

A few counts support this clonotype. The chain has TRBV12-3 or TRBV12-4 and TRBJ2-7, with a weak D call TRBD2 (5 bases). V was shortened by 9 bases and J by 2 bases, with 20 bases between the two germline ends. CDR3 length: 15 amino acids. CDR3: CASLQGGLRAYEQYF. CDR3 bases: TGTGCCAGTCTTCAAGGCGGGTTGCGTGCCTACGAGCAGTACTTC.

J is TRBJ1-1 and V is TRBV3-1; 7 bases are shared with TRBD1. Germline values: CDR1 LGHDT, CDR2 YNNKEL (reference sequence). J was trimmed by 4 bases and V by 4 bases; bases with no gene match: 9. The CDR3 loop spans 15 amino acids. CDR3 in DNA: TGTGCCAGCAGCCCACTGGGACAGAAGGGCACTGAAGCTTTCTTT. Protein sequence: CASSPLGQKGTEAFF.

The chain joins TRBV20-1 to TRBJ2-3; no definite D call. The V end was cut by 6 bases, the J end by 2 bases, with 21 bases between. CDR1 is DFQATT and CDR2 is SNEGSKA in the germline V gene (reference sequence). The CDR3 contains 16 residues. The CDR3 DNA reads TGCAGTGCGCGCGGACCTGGGGTAGGAGACACAGATACGCAGTATTTT. Translated, it gives CSARGPGVGDTDTQYF.

This clonotype has a handful of counts. The chain couples TRBV5-5 to TRBJ2-2, with D unresolved. CDR1 and CDR2 from the germline V gene are SGHKS and YYEKEE (reference sequence). The CDR3 spans 16 residues. V lost 1 base to trimming and J lost 1 base, with 11 bases between them. The CDR3 coding sequence is TGTGCCAGCAGCTTGAGAAGCCAAATGAACACCGGGGAGCTGTTTTTT. This translates into CASSLRSQMNTGELFF.

The rearrangement links TRBV5-5 to TRBJ1-1; D may be TRBD1 (5 bases). CDR3 length: 15 residues. Trimming removed 3 bases at V and 2 bases at J, with 14 bases between. Germline V lookup: CDR1 SGHKS, CDR2 YYEKEE (reference sequence). CDR3 sequence: CASSSPGSINTEAFF. In DNA, the CDR3 is TGTGCCAGCAGCTCTCCAGGGTCGATAAACACTGAAGCTTTCTTT.